The sequence of this TCR beta chain was determined in a study of blood T cell repertoires in COVID-19. Study details: The United States, Italy and Spain were the sources of the acute and convalescent COVID-19 samples. In each case, the material was cDNA or gDNA derived from T cells, B-cell-depleted T cells, or PBMCs.

This clone was counted a single time. Trimming removed 7 bases at V and 9 bases at J, with 18 bases between. The CDR3 extends over 13 amino acids. In the authors' workflow: Amplification from reference gene primers served as the basis for estimated nucleated cell counts. Clones were read by immunoSEQ multiplex PCR, and TCRdb kept only the in-frame ones, dropping some. V, J and clone size were drawn from that table, and D and trimming were deduced from the DNA. The sample has 100,000 to 150,000 clones; 88% are singletons. The source is a human donor in a cohort sampled during active COVID-19. Material for sequencing was peripheral blood. V usage is TRBV12-3 or TRBV12-4 and J usage is TRBJ1-1; D unresolved. CDR3 in amino acids: CASIMTGGPKAFF. The CDR3 region has the DNA TGTGCCAGCATTATGACGGGAGGACCTAAAGCTTTCTTT.